This TCR beta chain was obtained from a study of T cells expressing NK-cell markers. Study background: The authors derived TCR beta repertoires from sorted CD3+CD56+NKG2C+, CD3+CD56+NKG2C- and CD3+CD56-NKG2C+ T cells. Sequencing covered eight donors, seven HCMV-seropositive and one seronegative. Study outcomes and limitations: It remained uncertain whether the expanded NKG2C+ T cell clones were specific for HCMV antigens.

A remark on this clonotype: Its antigen is unidentified.

Reprocessing the 5' RACE reads, TCRdb reports a single entry for every CDR3 protein and omits DNA. This table lists roughly 420,000 distinct CDR3 sequences. CDR1 is MNHEY, CDR2 SVGEGT, per germline. There are 15 residues in the CDR3. This sequence was found in a woman between 18 and 70 years old in good health. This chain connects TRBV6-2 or TRBV6-3 to TRBJ2-3; the TCRdb call, TRBD1, lacks DNA for checking. The sequenced material came from blood T cells: a sorted CD56 or NKG2C T cell subset, CD4+ or CD8+ T cells, or bulk PBMC T cells (not recorded which). CDR3 sequence reads: CASSSGQGDTDTQYF.